This TCR beta chain was identified in a study of early T cells in non-severe SARS-CoV-2 infection. This CDR3 spans 12 amino acids. V was shortened by 7 bases and J by 0 bases, with 5 bases between the two germline ends. CDR1 and CDR2 from the germline V gene are MDHEN and SYDVKM. A single record per CDR3 protein comes from TCRdb applying MiXCR to the 5' RACE reads. The sample shows about 100,000 distinct CDR3 sequences, 13% of them seen only once. Sample: whole blood. This receptor was obtained from an adult who was a healthcare worker with PCR-confirmed SARS-CoV-2 infection or an uninfected control (not recorded which). The chain employs TRBV28 and TRBJ2-3; D gene unclear. In DNA, the CDR3 is TGTGCCAGCACCCCAAGCACAGATACGCAGTATTTT. Encoded protein: CASTPSTDTQYF.